Below are 17 T cell receptor beta chains sequenced from a single sample in a study of CD8 T cells in ankylosing spondylitis (TCRdb year 2017). To prepare the library, 5' RACE was applied. This sample was sequenced with an Illumina HiSeq 2500. TCRdb trimmed the raw reads at Q25, called clones with MiXCR and kept productive beta chains. Each entry merges the rows of one CDR3 protein and shows their most common DNA and genes. The sample records about 240,000 distinct CDR3 sequences, 7.5% to 9% of which are singletons. About 6.5% of the sample comes from the top ten. Sequenced: blood, either unsorted or a sorted T cell fraction (not recorded which). The receptors here all came from a male donor with ankylosing spondylitis or in good health (not recorded which).

This clonotype showed up many times. This chain links TRBV20-1 with TRBJ2-3, with D possibly TRBD1 on 6 matching bases. Trimming took 4 bases from V and 2 from J, leaving 16 bases between them. The CDR3 is 15 residues long. From germline, CDR1 is DFQATT and CDR2 SNEGSKA (reference sequence). DNA of the CDR3: TGCAGTGCTACTAATACACAGGGCCCCACAGATACGCAGTATTTT. The encoded protein is CSATNTQGPTDTQYF.

This clonotype was counted ten times or more. The V and J genes are TRBV4-3 and TRBJ2-5; unclear D gene. There are 13 residues in the CDR3. V lost 3 bases to trimming and J lost 5 bases, with 10 bases between them. Germline values: CDR1 LGHNA, CDR2 YSLEER. CDR3 loop: CASSHKPGETQYF. CDR3 nucleotide sequence: TGCGCCAGCAGCCATAAACCCGGGGAGACCCAGTACTTC.

A few counts support this clonotype. A junction end diverges from the germline sequence, so it may reflect a read error. The chain is built from TRBV30 and TRBJ1-1, with 8 bases aligning to TRBD1. This CDR3 has 12 amino acids. Germline V gene lookup returns CDR1 GTSNPN and CDR2 SVGIG (reference sequence). CDR3 nucleotide sequence: TGTGCCTGGAGTCCCCTGGGACAGGTTTTTACCTTT. Its translation is CAWSPLGQVFTF.

This clonotype was seen only a few times. This chain uses TRBV7-3 with TRBJ2-4; D gene uncertain. Germline CDR1 is SGHTA and CDR2 is FQGTGA. This CDR3 comprises 13 residues. With 2 bases removed from V and 5 bases from J, the gap between germline ends came to 7 bases. CDR3 region: CASSLESENIQYF. The CDR3 DNA sequence: TGTGCCAGCAGCTTAGAATCCGAAAACATTCAGTACTTC.

The chain uses TRBV7-2 and TRBJ1-4, with TRBD1 matching 9 bases. The CDR3 contains 15 residues. Germline trimming cut 5 bases from V and 6 bases from J; bases unmatched to any gene: 7. Germline assignment: CDR1 SGHTA and CDR2 FQGNSA. In nucleotides, the CDR3 is TGTGCCAGCAGCAATCGACAGGGGGTCCATGAAAAACTGTTTTTT. It codes for CASSNRQGVHEKLFF.

This clonotype was recorded at least ten times. The rearrangement uses TRBV20-1 and TRBJ2-7, with D perhaps matching TRBD2 (6 bases). The CDR3 has 15 residues. The V gene's germline CDR1 is DFQATT and CDR2 SNEGSKA (reference sequence). Trimming removed 1 base at V and 1 base at J, with 14 bases between. The CDR3 region has the DNA TGCAGTGCTAGAGCTGGGAGGACAACGTCCTACGAGCAGTACTTC. Its protein product is CSARAGRTTSYEQYF.

This clonotype was seen at least ten times. The CDR3 sequence is CASSLDRSTTGELFF. DNA for the CDR3: TGTGCCAGCAGCCTGGACAGGAGCACCACCGGGGAGCTGTTTTTT. The chain couples TRBV7-2 to TRBJ2-2; 7 nucleotides agree with TRBD1. Trimming at V came to 5 bases and at J to 4 bases, leaving 7 bases not matched to a gene. The CDR3 has 15 residues. Germline V CDR1 and CDR2: SGHTA, FQGNSA.

This clonotype has a count of ten or more. The chain carries TRBV20-1 and TRBJ1-1, with D tentatively TRBD1 (5 bases). This CDR3 is built from 10 residues. Germline CDR1 DFQATT, CDR2 SNEGSKA (reference sequence). The ends were cut back, 5 bases at V and 4 bases at J, with 5 bases in the middle. The CDR3 loop reads CSAQGTEAFF. In DNA form, the CDR3 reads TGCAGTGCTCAGGGCACTGAAGCTTTCTTT.

Comments on this clonotype: A much larger clone lies one base from this, so it may be a read error. This chain uses TRBV5-1 with TRBJ2-5; D call uncertain. The CDR3 is 14 residues long. CDR1 and CDR2 (germline): SGHRS, YFSETQ. The CDR3 nucleotides are TGCGCCAGCAGCTTCAGCCCCCGGCGAGAGACCCAGCACTTC. It specifies CASSFSPRRETQHF.

There are many counts of this clonotype. The CDR3 protein is CASKDHQEWTQYF. The CDR3, as DNA: TGTGCCAGCAAGGACCATCAAGAATGGACCCAGTACTTC. The V call is TRBV5-5, the J call TRBJ2-5; D gene uncertain. CDR1 and CDR2 (germline): SGHKS, YYEKEE (reference sequence). The CDR3 totals 13 residues. Trimming removed 6 bases at V and 7 bases at J, with 16 bases between. Full variable domain (rest looked up from reference TRBV5-5 and TRBJ2-5): DAGVTQSPTHLIKTRGQQVTLRCSPISGHKSVSWYQQVLGQGPQFIFQYYEKEERGRGNFPDRFSARQFPNYSSELNVNALLLGDSALYLCASKDHQEWTQYFGPGTRLLVL.

In this sample, this clonotype turned up a few times. The chain couples TRBV30 to TRBJ1-2; perhaps TRBD1 as D (5 bases). The V end lost 0 bases, the J end lost 4 bases, and 9 bases lay between the germline ends. The germline V gene has CDR1 GTSNPN and CDR2 SVGIG (reference sequence). The CDR3 totals 13 residues. The CDR3 sequence is CAWSVSGVYGYTF. The CDR3 coding sequence is TGTGCCTGGAGTGTATCGGGGGTCTATGGCTACACCTTC.

The sample holds many counts of this clonotype. The chain links TRBV6-1 to TRBJ2-2, with 10 bases lining up with TRBD2. There are 14 residues in the CDR3. V dropped 8 bases and J dropped 6; count of bases not matched to a gene: 6. Germline V gene sequence: CDR1 MNHNS, CDR2 SASEGT. The CDR3 sequence is CASVLAGEAGELFF. CDR3 DNA: TGTGCCAGCGTCCTAGCGGGGGAGGCCGGGGAGCTGTTTTTT.

There are many counts of this clonotype. The chain links TRBV20-1 to TRBJ1-4; D not certain. Trimming shortened V by 2 bases and J by 5 bases, and 9 bases separated the two germline ends. This CDR3 has 13 amino acids. The V gene's germline CDR1 is DFQATT and CDR2 SNEGSKA (reference sequence). The CDR3 bases are TGCAGTGCTAGATTACTGGCGAATGAAAAACTGTTTTTT. Amino acid sequence: CSARLLANEKLFF.

At least ten counts were recorded for this clonotype. Here the CDR3 DNA reads TGCAGCGTAACCGGGACAGGATACATCGAGCAGTACTTC. It yields the protein CSVTGTGYIEQYF. The V gene is TRBV29-1, the J gene TRBJ2-7, with TRBD1 matching 8 bases. Per the germline V gene, CDR1 is SQVTM and CDR2 is ANQGSEA. With 6 bases clipped from V and 6 bases from J, the junction kept 10 bases outside the gene matches. The CDR3 sequence is 13 residues long.

V usage is TRBV29-1 and J usage is TRBJ2-1; tentatively, D is TRBD1 (7 bases). The CDR3 runs 15 residues. Germline CDR1 SQVTM, CDR2 ANQGSEA. Trimming stripped 6 bases from V and 7 bases from J, with 22 bases between. The CDR3, as DNA: TGCAGCGTGGGGGGAAAGAGGGGGCGATGGAATGAGCAGTTCTTC. Translated: CSVGGKRGRWNEQFF.

The J gene is TRBJ2-1, the V gene TRBV19, with D possibly TRBD2 on 6 matching bases. The CDR3 length is 13 residues. The germline CDR1 and CDR2 sequences are LNHDA and SQIVND (reference sequence). The ends were cut back, 5 bases at V and 8 bases at J, with 13 bases in the middle. The CDR3: CASSSGGGYEQFF. DNA for the CDR3: TGTGCCAGTAGTTCCGGGGGAGGATATGAGCAGTTCTTC.

This clonotype was counted many times. The gene calls are TRBV10-3 and TRBJ1-1, with TRBD1 as a possible D gene (6 bases). This CDR3 is built from 13 residues. Per germline, CDR1 ENHRY and CDR2 SYGVKD. The V gene lost 3 bases and the J gene lost 4 bases, with 9 bases spanning the gap. CDR3 sequence reads: CAISESRGTEAFF. The CDR3 DNA reads TGTGCCATCAGTGAAAGCAGGGGCACTGAAGCTTTCTTT.